The 16 T cell receptor beta chains reported below all come from one sample, sequenced in a study of cytomegalovirus exposure and HLA in healthy donors. Amplification used 60 Vbeta primers and 13 Jbeta primers. Only in-frame clones appear in the TCRdb table, and some are missing; sequencing was by immunoSEQ multiplex PCR. The table includes some 91,000 clones, roughly three quarters detected once. The sequencing sample was made of PBMCs. Receptors originate from a woman aged 60 to 75 in good health and CMV-seronegative.

This clone is a singleton in its sample. The chain links TRBV27 to TRBJ1-6; 7 bases match TRBD1. The V gene's germline CDR1 is MNHEY and CDR2 SMNVEV (reference sequence). There are 15 residues in the CDR3. After removal of 4 bases from V and 6 bases from J, the junction contained 6 bases not matched to a gene. The CDR3 nucleotides are TGTGCCAGCAGTTCGACAGGGATTACTAATTCACCCCTCCACTTT. As protein: CASSSTGITNSPLHF.

This clone has a single count. The chain links TRBV5-1 to TRBJ2-1, with TRBD2 matching over 13 bases. The V and J ends lost 3 bases and 6 bases, in that order; junction bases with no gene match: 9. The CDR3 runs 17 residues. The germline gives CDR1 SGHRS, CDR2 YFSETQ. Here the CDR3 reads CASSYRTSGGVVNEQFF. CDR3 in DNA: TGCGCCAGCAGCTATAGGACTAGCGGGGGTGTAGTCAATGAGCAGTTCTTC.

In DNA, the CDR3 is TGTGCCATCGTACGGGGGGATGAGCAGTTCTTC. As protein: CAIVRGDEQFF. The rearrangement joins TRBV10-3 to TRBJ2-1; 7 bases align to TRBD2. The length of the CDR3 is 11 residues. The ends lost 8 bases at V and 8 bases at J; junction bases unmatched: 3. CDR1 ENHRY and CDR2 SYGVKD come from the germline V gene.

The table lists this clone with a few counts. Here the CDR3 DNA reads TGTGCCAGCAGCTTCGGTCCGAACACTGAAGCTTTCTTT. Translated: CASSFGPNTEAFF. This chain links TRBV7-2 with TRBJ1-1; D uncertain. CDR1 is SGHTA, CDR2 FQGNSA, per germline. CDR3 length: 13 residues. Trimming shortened V by 3 bases and J by 1 base, and 6 bases separated the two germline ends.

This clone was seen more than once but under ten times. This chain connects TRBV5-1 to TRBJ2-5; 8 bases match TRBD1. V was clipped by 0 bases and J by 4 bases; unmatched bases: 5. This CDR3 has 15 residues. Looked up from germline, CDR1 is SGHRS and CDR2 is YFSETQ. The CDR3 loop reads CASSLGDRRRETQYF. The CDR3, as DNA: TGCGCCAGCAGCTTGGGGGACAGGCGTCGAGAGACCCAGTACTTC. Full variable domain (outside the CDR3, taken from reference TRBV5-1 and TRBJ2-5): KAGVTQTPRYLIKTRGQQVTLSCSPISGHRSVSWYQQTPGQGLQFLFEYFSETQRNKGNFPGRFSGRQFSNSRSEMNVSTLELGDSALYLCASSLGDRRRETQYFGPGTRLLVL.

This sequence joins TRBV23-1 and TRBJ2-7; 11 bases align to TRBD1. TRBV23-1 is an ORF, with its function uncertain. With V trimmed by 7 bases and J by 6 bases, 5 bases remained unmatched. The CDR3 runs 13 residues. The CDR3 sequence: CASTRTGGREQYF. The CDR3 nucleotides read TGCGCCAGCACGAGGACAGGGGGCCGCGAGCAGTACTTC.

This sequence joins TRBV27 and TRBJ2-1; tentative D call: TRBD2 (6 bases). CDR1 is MNHEY, CDR2 SMNVEV, per germline (reference sequence). The CDR3 has 15 residues. V lost 2 bases and J lost 4, with 12 bases in between. CDR3 sequence reads: CASSLGGSGYNEQFF. CDR3 DNA: TGTGCCAGCAGTTTAGGTGGTAGCGGATACAATGAGCAGTTCTTC.

CDR3 sequence reads: CASSDGTGGLGIGYTF. CDR3 bases: TGTGCCAGCTCCGATGGGACAGGGGGCTTAGGAATCGGCTACACCTTC. The rearrangement uses TRBV28 and TRBJ1-2, with 12 bases fitting TRBD1. The germline gives CDR1 MDHEN, CDR2 SYDVKM. V was clipped by 8 bases and J by 8 bases; unmatched bases: 15. The CDR3 is 16 residues long.

This sequence joins TRBV30 and TRBJ2-7, with D possibly matching TRBD1 (6 bases). The CDR3 loop spans 15 amino acids. Trimming took off 3 bases at V and 3 bases at J, with 18 bases between the two ends. Germline CDR1 GTSNPN, CDR2 SVGIG (reference sequence). As DNA, the CDR3 is TGTGCCTGGAGGCTACAGGGCGCGCGTAGCTACGAGCAGTACTTC. It is translated as CAWRLQGARSYEQYF.

The rearrangement joins TRBV30 to TRBJ2-5, with TRBD2 identical over 7 bases. Per germline, CDR1 GTSNPN and CDR2 SVGIG (reference sequence). Trimming at V came to 5 bases and at J to 9 bases, leaving 15 bases not matched to a gene. The CDR3 contains 14 residues. CDR3 bases: TGTGCCTGGGGGGAGGGAGGTGACAATCTGTCCCAGTACTTC. Translated: CAWGEGGDNLSQYF.

The V gene is TRBV4-3, the J gene TRBJ2-1; D call uncertain. CDR3 length: 15 residues. CDR1 LGHNA and CDR2 YSLEER come from the germline V gene. Trimming pared 0 bases from V and 1 base from J, leaving 7 bases between. CDR3 protein: CASSQDLGSYNEQFF. Written as DNA, the CDR3 is TGCGCCAGCAGCCAAGATCTAGGTTCCTACAATGAGCAGTTCTTC.

This sequence joins TRBV7-2 and TRBJ1-1; no definite D call. V was clipped by 6 bases and J by 5 bases, with 10 bases between them. The CDR3 spans 12 residues. CDR1 SGHTA and CDR2 FQGNSA come from the germline V gene. CDR3 DNA: TGTGCCAGCAGTCCGAGAGGGACTGAAGCTTTCTTT. It encodes CASSPRGTEAFF.

This clone has more than one count but fewer than ten. V usage is TRBV28 and J usage is TRBJ2-1; a possible D gene is TRBD1 (5 bases). Germline CDR1 is MDHEN and CDR2 is SYDVKM. The CDR3 sequence is 15 residues long. V was pared by 2 bases and J by 3 bases, with 11 bases between. CDR3 nucleotides: TGTGCCAGCAGTTTAGCTGGGGCCGTCTACAATGAGCAGTTCTTC. Translating it yields CASSLAGAVYNEQFF.

The genes are TRBV7-2 and TRBJ1-2; possible D gene TRBD1, 6 bases. The CDR3 has 13 amino acids. V lost 4 bases and J lost 4, with 10 bases in between. In germline, CDR1 is SGHTA, CDR2 FQGNSA. CDR3 coding DNA: TGTGCCAGCAGCTCGACAGGACCCTATGGCTACACCTTC. Translating it yields CASSSTGPYGYTF.

The chain employs TRBV7-2 and TRBJ1-2; unclear D gene. The germline V and J ends were trimmed by 3 bases and 2 bases, with 10 bases remaining between them. Germline loops: CDR1 SGHTA, CDR2 FQGNSA. This CDR3 is 14 amino acids long. The CDR3 protein is CASSLQEGNYGYTF. The CDR3 DNA sequence: TGTGCCAGCAGCTTGCAGGAGGGCAACTATGGCTACACCTTC. Using reference TRBV7-2 and TRBJ1-2 for the parts outside the CDR3, the full variable domain is GAGVSQSPSNKVTEKGKDVELRCDPISGHTALYWYRQSLGQGLEFLIYFQGNSAPDKSGLPSDRFSAERTGGSVSTLTIQRTQQEDSAVYLCASSLQEGNYGYTFGSGTRLTVV.

V and J are TRBV25-1 and TRBJ1-2; D is uncertain. This CDR3 comprises 13 residues. Germline V lookup: CDR1 MGHDK, CDR2 SYGVNS. The ends were cut back, 1 base at V and 4 bases at J, with 7 bases in the middle. The CDR3 DNA is TGTGCCAGCAGTGAATGGAGAGGCTATGGCTACACCTTC. Translating it yields CASSEWRGYGYTF.